One and the same sample provided the 20 T cell receptor beta chains below, sequenced in a study of T cells in localized non-small cell lung cancer. The data were produced by immunoSEQ multiplex PCR, yet TCRdb's version contains in-frame clones alone and is incomplete. The table has 25,000 to 30,000 clones, 70% to 90% seen once. Sequences were derived from peripheral blood, sampled before any cancer treatment. The receptors were sampled from a woman aged 18 to 55 with stage I lung adenocarcinoma.

This clone was observed once. V and J are TRBV7-9 and TRBJ1-1; no clear D. V was shortened by 5 bases and J by 7 bases, with 17 bases between the two germline ends. Germline CDR1 is SEHNR and CDR2 is FQNEAQ (reference sequence). CDR3 length: 14 residues. CDR3 region: CASSRSGVEDEAFF. The CDR3 nucleotides read TGTGCCAGCAGCCGGTCCGGGGTCGAAGATGAAGCTTTCTTT.

The gene calls are TRBV7-9 and TRBJ1-5; D uncertain. CDR1 is SEHNR and CDR2 is FQNEAQ in the germline V gene (reference sequence). V lost 4 bases and J 5 bases, leaving 9 bases between the germline ends. The CDR3 has 13 residues. This CDR3 reads CASSSDPDQPQHF. Here the CDR3 DNA reads TGTGCCAGCAGCTCGGACCCGGATCAGCCCCAGCATTTT.

V gene TRBV5-1 combines with J gene TRBJ2-3; D perhaps matches TRBD2 (6 bases). Germline values: CDR1 SGHRS, CDR2 YFSETQ. CDR3 size: 13 residues. V was shortened by 4 bases and J by 6 bases, with 12 bases between the two germline ends. CDR3 amino acids: CASSVTGGDTQYF. DNA of the CDR3: TGCGCCAGCAGCGTAACCGGAGGGGATACGCAGTATTTT.

The chain joins TRBV19 to TRBJ2-1; perhaps TRBD1 as D (7 bases). The germline V and J ends were trimmed by 7 bases and 4 bases, with 17 bases remaining between them. Germline-derived CDR1 and CDR2 are LNHDA and SQIVND (reference sequence). The CDR3 extends over 15 amino acids. The CDR3 DNA reads as TGTGCCAGTACAAGGGGGGACAGTCCTTACAATGAGCAGTTCTTC. As protein: CASTRGDSPYNEQFF. Full variable domain (missing parts from reference TRBV19 and TRBJ2-1): DGGITQSPKYLFRKEGQNVTLSCEQNLNHDAMYWYRQDPGQGLRLIYYSQIVNDFQKGDIAEGYSVSREKKESFPLTVTSAQKNPTAFYLCASTRGDSPYNEQFFGPGTRLTVL.

The rearrangement joins TRBV5-8 to TRBJ1-1, with TRBD1 as a possible D gene (5 bases). V dropped 1 base and J dropped 4 bases, with 20 bases sitting between them. This CDR3 contains 17 residues. The germline gives CDR1 SGHTS, CDR2 YDEGEE. The chain's CDR3 is CASSLILGGSFGTEAFF. Here the CDR3 DNA reads TGTGCCAGCAGCTTGATATTGGGGGGATCTTTCGGCACTGAAGCTTTCTTT.

The chain has TRBV6-5 and TRBJ1-6; no clear D gene. V lost 2 bases and J lost 9, with 11 bases in between. Germline loops: CDR1 MNHEY, CDR2 SVGAGI. The CDR3 spans 14 residues. The CDR3 region has the DNA TGTGCCAGCAGTTACGGACGGGAGGGTTCACCCCTCCACTTT. Translated, it gives CASSYGREGSPLHF.

This chain joins TRBV10-1 and TRBJ2-1; D could derive from TRBD1 or TRBD2 (5 bases each). The germline V gene has CDR1 WNHNN and CDR2 SYGVQD (reference sequence). The CDR3 is made up of 15 amino acids. Trimming pared 6 bases from V and 8 bases from J, leaving 20 bases between. CDR3 sequence (DNA): TGCGCCAGCAGCCCCGGGACCATCGTTGGCGATGAGCAGTTCTTC. Amino acid sequence: CASSPGTIVGDEQFF.

The chain employs TRBV9 and TRBJ2-1, with no clear D. Per the germline V gene, CDR1 is SGDLS and CDR2 is YYNGEE. The CDR3 covers 15 residues. V was pared by 0 bases and J by 4 bases, with 11 bases between. CDR3 nucleotides: TGTGCCAGCAGCGTAGAGGGCACGGGTTACAATGAGCAGTTCTTC. This translates into CASSVEGTGYNEQFF.

This rearrangement joins TRBV19 to TRBJ2-7; TRBD2 is a possible D gene (5 bases). Germline loops: CDR1 LNHDA, CDR2 SQIVND (reference sequence). Trimming stripped 6 bases from V and 6 bases from J, with 21 bases between. The CDR3 sequence is 15 residues long. This chain's CDR3 is CASSLSPGRGTEQYF. CDR3 bases: TGTGCCAGTAGCCTCTCGCCCGGTCGGGGTACCGAGCAGTACTTC. Full variable domain (remainder filled in from reference TRBV19 and TRBJ2-7): DGGITQSPKYLFRKEGQNVTLSCEQNLNHDAMYWYRQDPGQGLRLIYYSQIVNDFQKGDIAEGYSVSREKKESFPLTVTSAQKNPTAFYLCASSLSPGRGTEQYFGPGTRLTVT.

J is TRBJ1-5 and V is TRBV10-2, with a weak D call TRBD1 (5 bases). Trimming shortened V by 6 bases and J by 2 bases, and 11 bases separated the two germline ends. The CDR3 length is 14 residues. Germline CDR1 and CDR2: WSHSY and SAAADI. The CDR3 loop is CASRPPGGNQPQHF. CDR3 nucleotide sequence: TGCGCCAGCAGGCCCCCGGGGGGCAATCAGCCCCAGCATTTT.

V usage is TRBV29-1 and J usage is TRBJ2-1, with 7 bases aligning to TRBD2. The germline CDR1 and CDR2 sequences are SQVTM and ANQGSEA. Trimming removed 5 bases from V and 5 bases from J; junction bases left unmatched: 9. The CDR3 has 14 amino acids. The CDR3 sequence: CSVRQGGSHNEQFF. The DNA of the CDR3 is TGCAGCGTTCGTCAGGGCGGGAGCCACAATGAGCAGTTCTTC.

The V gene is TRBV2, the J gene TRBJ2-2; TRBD2 matches 8 bases. V dropped 6 bases and J dropped 7; count of bases not matched to a gene: 13. The CDR3 totals 16 residues. Germline CDR1 and CDR2: SNHLY and FYNNEI. In nucleotides, the CDR3 is TGTGCCAGCAGAGGTGGGAGCGGGAGAGATTTCGGGGAGCTGTTTTTT. It yields the protein CASRGGSGRDFGELFF.

This rearrangement joins TRBV4-1 to TRBJ2-7, with TRBD2 identical over 14 bases. This CDR3 has 17 amino acids. Germline CDR1 reads MGHRA; CDR2 reads YSYEKL. Trimming took 4 bases from V and 4 from J; bases not matched to a gene: 9. This chain's CDR3 is CASSRFLTSGRGYEQYF. Here the CDR3 DNA reads TGCGCCAGCAGCCGCTTTTTGACTAGCGGGAGGGGGTACGAGCAGTACTTC.

V and J are TRBV7-9 and TRBJ1-5; no firm D call. The length of the CDR3 is 12 residues. Trimming took off 3 bases at V and 4 bases at J, with 4 bases between the two ends. CDR1 and CDR2 from the germline V gene are SEHNR and FQNEAQ (reference sequence). This chain's CDR3 is CASSFSNQPQHF. CDR3 in DNA: TGTGCCAGCAGCTTTTCTAATCAGCCCCAGCATTTT.

This clone has only one observation. The rearrangement links TRBV2 to TRBJ2-7, with TRBD1 identical over 9 bases. The CDR3 contains 17 residues. J gave up 1 base and V 8 bases, and 15 bases lay outside the gene matches. The germline V gene encodes CDR1 SNHLY and CDR2 FYNNEI. The CDR3 is CASQGVPRTGVSYEQYF. The CDR3 DNA reads as TGTGCCAGCCAAGGTGTCCCCAGGACAGGGGTTTCCTACGAGCAGTACTTC. The full variable domain, with the rest looked up from reference TRBV2 and TRBJ2-7, is EPEVTQTPSHQVTQMGQEVILRCVPISNHLYFYWYRQILGQKVEFLVSFYNNEISEKSEIFDDQFSVERPDGSNFTLKIRSTKLEDSAMYFCASQGVPRTGVSYEQYFGPGTRLTVT.

V usage is TRBV19 and J usage is TRBJ2-7; D possibly corresponds to TRBD2 (5 bases). The V end was cut by 1 base, the J end by 6 bases, with 10 bases between. This CDR3 is 13 amino acids long. Germline V gives CDR1 LNHDA, CDR2 SQIVND (reference sequence). The CDR3 here is CASSIALAGEQYF. CDR3 in DNA: TGTGCCAGTAGTATAGCCCTAGCCGGCGAGCAGTACTTC.

V is TRBV4-1 and J is TRBJ1-1; D ambiguous. Trimming shortened V by 2 bases and J by 1 base, and 8 bases separated the two germline ends. CDR3 length equals 14 residues. CDR1 is MGHRA, CDR2 YSYEKL, per germline. CDR3 in amino acids: CASSQPPWNTEAFF. For the CDR3, the DNA is TGCGCCAGCAGCCAACCTCCTTGGAACACTGAAGCTTTCTTT.

The chain employs TRBV13 and TRBJ2-7, with D perhaps matching TRBD1 (5 bases). From germline, CDR1 is PRHDT and CDR2 FYEKMQ (reference sequence). The CDR3 has 14 residues. V was trimmed by 2 bases and J by 2 bases, leaving 10 bases between them. CDR3 amino acids: CASSLSQVAYEQYF. In DNA form, the CDR3 reads TGTGCCAGCAGCTTATCACAGGTGGCCTACGAGCAGTACTTC.

The chain recombines TRBV11-2 with TRBJ1-1; perhaps TRBD1 as D (5 bases). The CDR3 runs 14 residues. CDR1 and CDR2 (germline): SGHAT, FQNNGV. Trimming cost V 3 bases and J 1 base, with 9 bases left between them. The CDR3 loop reads CASSFQGRNTEAFF. Here the CDR3 DNA reads TGTGCCAGCAGCTTCCAGGGACGGAACACTGAAGCTTTCTTT.

This rearrangement joins TRBV19 to TRBJ2-5, with a possible D match to TRBD1 (5 bases). There are 13 residues in the CDR3. CDR1 LNHDA and CDR2 SQIVND come from the germline V gene (reference sequence). Trimming pared 3 bases from V and 2 bases from J, leaving 7 bases between. CDR3 in amino acids: CASSMGHQETQYF. Here the CDR3 DNA reads TGTGCCAGTAGTATGGGGCATCAAGAGACCCAGTACTTC.